This T cell receptor beta chain was identified during a study of blood T cell repertoires in COVID-19 (TCRdb year 2020). Some background on the complete study: Collaborator samples came from the United States, Italy and Spain and covered acute and convalescent phases of COVID-19. The material from the prospective study consisted of cDNA or gDNA derived from T cells, B-cell-depleted T cells, or PBMCs. A freely available public database, intended as a resource for researchers studying the immune response to SARS-CoV-2, is where the repertoires were released. Where available, HLA class I and class II types were taken from metadata supplied by the sample provider and were not determined by assay-based typing. Samples were obtained from the ongoing ImmuneRACE study (first 160 participants) and from some 1,200 subjects provided by 6 global collaborators. Deeply sampled blood TCRbeta repertoires from subjects exposed to, actively infected with, or recovered from COVID-19 were included in the dataset. Sample metadata almost always included a de-identified subject ID, COVID-19 status, age in years and sex.

Here is what the overall study found, with its caveats: The quantity of clinical and demographic metadata differed by source and by participant and was supplied without curation.

The immunoSEQ Assay, a bias-controlled multiplex PCR, was used to amplify TCRbeta CDR3 regions from genomic DNA. From the authors' description of their analysis: Within the assay, amplification of reference gene primers was used to estimate how many nucleated cells each sample contained. Sequence reads were collapsed and filtered to measure the absolute abundance of every unique TCRbeta CDR3 rearrangement. For each sample, productive Simpson clonality was calculated as the square root of Simpson's diversity index over productive rearrangements. TCRdb took this table from immuneACCESS and kept in-frame rearrangements with V and J called. Such tables lack part of the clones; where checked against another copy, unresolved V genes explain under half of the gap, and the rest is unexplained. The DNA was the basis for D and trimming; V, J and clone size are from that table. The sample table lists around 120,000 clones, more than 75% of them with a count of one. The ten largest clones capture approximately 5% of the sample.

CDR1 and CDR2, looked up from the germline V gene, are SNHLY and FYNNEI. The CDR3, from cysteine to phenylalanine, totals 13 residues. Only the CDR3 region is kept as DNA, spanning 39 bases read in frame from base 1. Trimming takes 6 bases from V and 4 bases from J, and the germline ends sit 9 bases apart. One collaborating source in Seattle enrolled patients while the patients were actively infected and followed the patients over time throughout the course of disease. Whole blood was collected in K2EDTA tubes by collaborating institutions according to the institutions' own protocols. For TCRbeta analysis, collaborators shipped samples as frozen whole blood, isolated PBMCs, or DNA extracted from either of those sample types. Turning to this clone: It has no known antigen specificity. The sample holds no much larger clone one base away, and base qualities are not on file.

The chain is made from TRBV2 and TRBJ2-2, with TRBD2 tentatively as D gene (5 bases match). Sequencing was performed on peripheral blood. The clonotype was recovered from a man in his fifties or sixties with COVID-19, enrolled during active disease. The DNA reads TGTGCCAGCAGGCTAGCCCCCACCGGGGAGCTGTTTTTT. Translated, this gives CASRLAPTGELFF.